The 27 T cell receptor beta chains reported below all come from one sample, sequenced in a study of blood T cell repertoires in COVID-19. Sequenced by immunoSEQ multiplex PCR; TCRdb stores in-frame clones only, minus some. The sample has approximately 150,000 clones, around three quarters seen once. Input material: peripheral blood. The receptors shown here come from a man aged 55 to 69 with acute or convalescent COVID-19.

The chain employs TRBV29-1 and TRBJ1-3, with TRBD1 as a possible D gene (6 bases). Germline V gene sequence: CDR1 SQVTM, CDR2 ANQGSEA. V dropped 4 bases and J dropped 0 bases, with 10 bases sitting between them. This CDR3 contains 14 residues. DNA for the CDR3: TGCAGCGTTGGACAGGTCGGCTCTGGAAACACCATATATTTT. It is translated as CSVGQVGSGNTIYF.

This sequence joins TRBV6-5 and TRBJ1-1; D might be TRBD1 (5 bases). Deletions cut 2 bases from V and 2 bases from J, with 6 bases between. The CDR3 consists of 13 residues. CDR1 is MNHEY and CDR2 is SVGAGI in the germline V gene. Here the CDR3 reads CASSYGTNTEAFF. The CDR3, as DNA: TGTGCCAGCAGTTACGGGACTAACACTGAAGCTTTCTTT.

The chain employs TRBV10-3 and TRBJ2-6; 8 positions match TRBD1. The V gene's germline CDR1 is ENHRY and CDR2 SYGVKD. This CDR3 contains 19 residues. V trimming: 3 bases; J trimming: 1 base; junction bases outside the gene matches: 11. CDR3 DNA sequence: TGTGCCATCAGTGAAAATAGACCGGGACAGGCTTCTGGGGCCAACGTCCTGACTTTC. The encoded protein is CAISENRPGQASGANVLTF.

A few counts support this clone. The V and J genes are TRBV13 and TRBJ2-5; D not certain. The V and J ends lost 5 bases and 1 base respectively, with 11 bases between them. The CDR3 has 14 amino acids. CDR1 and CDR2 from the germline V gene are PRHDT and FYEKMQ (reference sequence). The DNA of the CDR3 is TGTGCCAGCAGCGCCGGCTGGGCCCAAGAGACCCAGTACTTC. As protein: CASSAGWAQETQYF.

The chain is built from TRBV5-4 and TRBJ2-3, with TRBD1 matching 8 bases. This CDR3 is 15 amino acids long. CDR1 and CDR2 from the germline V gene are SGHNT and YYREEE (reference sequence). V lost 4 bases, J lost 7 bases, and 11 bases stayed unmatched. In DNA, the CDR3 is TGTGCCAGCAGCCCCAGGACAGGGCGGGGCCATACGCAGTATTTT. Protein: CASSPRTGRGHTQYF.

The J gene is TRBJ1-2, the V gene TRBV7-2, with D tentatively TRBD1 (6 bases). CDR3 length equals 13 residues. Germline CDR1 reads SGHTA; CDR2 reads FQGNSA. Trimming left V 4 bases short and J 8 bases short, with 14 bases between. The CDR3 loop reads CASSSGQGRGYTF. The CDR3 DNA sequence: TGTGCCAGCAGCTCAGGTCAGGGGAGAGGCTACACCTTC.

The chain is built from TRBV29-1 and TRBJ2-1, with D possibly matching TRBD2 (6 bases). Germline CDR1 reads SQVTM; CDR2 reads ANQGSEA. V was shortened by 7 bases and J by 2 bases, with 15 bases between the two germline ends. The CDR3 is 14 amino acids. The CDR3 DNA reads as TGCAGCGCACACGGGACTCAGGCCTACAATGAGCAGTTCTTC. Translation: CSAHGTQAYNEQFF.

This clone was seen ten or more times. The V call is TRBV7-6, the J call TRBJ2-1, with 11 bases lining up with TRBD2. The germline CDR1 and CDR2 sequences are SGHVS and FNYEAQ. The CDR3 runs 15 residues. After removal of 1 base from V and 7 bases from J, the junction contained 3 bases not matched to a gene. The CDR3 sequence is CASSLGLAGGNEQFF. As DNA, the CDR3 is TGTGCCAGCAGCTTAGGCCTAGCGGGAGGTAATGAGCAGTTCTTC. The whole variable domain, filled in from reference TRBV7-6 and TRBJ2-1, reads GAGVSQSPRYKVTKRGQDVALRCDPISGHVSLYWYRQALGQGPEFLTYFNYEAQQDKSGLPNDRFSAERPEGSISTLTIQRTEQRDSAMYRCASSLGLAGGNEQFFGPGTRLTVL.

This clone showed up just once. V usage is TRBV6-5 and J usage is TRBJ1-1; D uncertain. V lost 6 bases, J lost 11 bases, and 13 bases lay in between. The length of the CDR3 is 11 residues. Germline V CDR1 and CDR2: MNHEY, SVGAGI. Here the CDR3 reads CASRAEFPAFF. The DNA of the CDR3 is TGTGCCAGCAGAGCGGAGTTTCCGGCTTTCTTT.

The gene calls are TRBV5-1 and TRBJ2-7; no definite D call. This CDR3 is built from 12 residues. Trimming pared 4 bases from V and 2 bases from J, leaving 7 bases between. Germline values: CDR1 SGHRS, CDR2 YFSETQ. The CDR3 DNA reads as TGCGCCAGCAGCGAACAAGCCTACGAGCAGTACTTC. It yields the protein CASSEQAYEQYF.

The chain carries TRBV20-1 and TRBJ1-2, with no clear D. Germline assignment: CDR1 DFQATT and CDR2 SNEGSKA (reference sequence). The V gene lost 3 bases and the J gene lost 0 bases, with 14 bases spanning the gap. The length of the CDR3 is 15 residues. The CDR3 region has the DNA TGCAGTGCTAGTACCATCGAGGATCCTAACTATGGCTACACCTTC. This encodes CSASTIEDPNYGYTF.

The rearrangement links TRBV10-3 to TRBJ2-3; D unclear. Germline CDR1 ENHRY, CDR2 SYGVKD. This CDR3 comprises 14 residues. Trimming took off 7 bases at V and 2 bases at J, with 13 bases between the two ends. CDR3 region: CAITRDSYTDTQYF. The CDR3 DNA reads as TGTGCCATCACCCGTGACTCATACACAGATACGCAGTATTTT.

DNA for the CDR3: TGTGCCAGCTCACCACAGTTTTCAGGGGGAGCTAACTATGGCTACACCTTC. The encoded protein is CASSPQFSGGANYGYTF. The V call is TRBV18, the J call TRBJ1-2; 7 nucleotides match TRBD1. V lost 1 base, J lost 0 bases, and 8 bases stayed unmatched. Germline V lookup: CDR1 KGHSH, CDR2 LQKENI. This CDR3 contains 17 residues.

The chain employs TRBV12-3 or TRBV12-4 and TRBJ1-4; D unclear. Trimming removed 5 bases from V and 11 bases from J, with 12 bases in between. The CDR3 runs to 12 residues. The CDR3: CASSPSAGKLFF. In DNA, the CDR3 is TGTGCCAGCAGTCCCTCGGCGGGGAAACTGTTTTTT.

The V and J genes are TRBV21-1 and TRBJ2-7; the table's D call, TRBD2, has no DNA check behind it. TRBV21-1 is recorded as a pseudogene. This CDR3 has 15 residues. The CDR3 bases are TGTGCCAGCAGCCAAAATGGGGGGGTAACCTACGAGCAGTACTTC. It encodes CASSQNGGVTYEQYF.

V is TRBV9 and J is TRBJ2-4, with 7 bases matching TRBD1. Trimming at V came to 2 bases and at J to 0 bases, leaving 11 bases not matched to a gene. This CDR3 contains 18 residues. Looked up from germline, CDR1 is SGDLS and CDR2 is YYNGEE. The CDR3 region has the DNA TGTGCCAGCAGCGTCGGACAGGATTTAAATATAGCCAAAAACATTCAGTACTTC. Protein sequence: CASSVGQDLNIAKNIQYF.

V gene TRBV21-1 combines with J gene TRBJ2-2; the D segment call TRBD2 is taken from the table without a DNA check. TRBV21-1 is a recognized pseudogene. This CDR3 is 20 amino acids long. This chain's CDR3 is CASSKALLRRLAGNTGELFF. In DNA, the CDR3 is TGTGCCAGCAGCAAAGCGCTTCTAAGGCGACTAGCGGGAAACACCGGGGAGCTGTTTTTT.

CDR3 protein: CASSKATSATDTQYF. CDR3 in DNA: TGTGCCAGCAGCAAAGCGACTAGCGCCACAGATACGCAGTATTTT. The V gene is TRBV21-1, the J gene TRBJ2-3; the table gives TRBD2 as D, unverified against the DNA. TRBV21-1 is tagged as a pseudogene. This CDR3 spans 15 amino acids.

The V gene is TRBV24-1, the J gene TRBJ2-7, with 10 positions matching TRBD1. The trim removed 4 bases at V and 6 bases at J, leaving 8 bases unmatched. There are 15 residues in the CDR3. The germline V gene has CDR1 KGHDR and CDR2 SFDVKD. The CDR3 spells CATSDPRQGASEQYF. In nucleotides, the CDR3 is TGTGCCACCAGTGACCCAAGACAGGGGGCTAGCGAGCAGTACTTC.

The gene calls are TRBV28 and TRBJ2-7; the match to TRBD2 covers 12 bases. Germline loops: CDR1 MDHEN, CDR2 SYDVKM. The CDR3 totals 15 residues. V shed 2 bases and J 6 bases; nucleotides not matched to a gene: 5. CDR3 protein: CASSLRTSGKGEQYF. In DNA form, the CDR3 reads TGTGCCAGCAGTTTACGGACTAGCGGGAAGGGCGAGCAGTACTTC. The variable domain in full, completed from reference TRBV28 and TRBJ2-7, reads DVKVTQSSRYLVKRTGEKVFLECVQDMDHENMFWYRQDPGLGLRLIYFSYDVKMKEKGDIPEGYSVSREKKERFSLILESASTNQTSMYLCASSLRTSGKGEQYFGPGTRLTVT.

In this sample, this clone turned up a few times. CDR3 residues: CASSESTSGRAYEQYF. The CDR3 bases are TGCGCCAGCAGTGAGTCGACTAGCGGGAGGGCCTACGAGCAGTACTTC. The rearrangement joins TRBV10-1 to TRBJ2-7, with 14 bases fitting TRBD2. Germline V gives CDR1 WNHNN, CDR2 SYGVQD (reference sequence). Trimming at V came to 0 bases and at J to 2 bases, leaving 0 bases not matched to a gene. The CDR3 spans 16 residues.

Worth noting for this clone: A read error may explain this, as a much larger clone is one base away. For the CDR3, the DNA is TGCGCCAGCAGCTTGGACTCGAGCTCCTACAATGAGCAGTTCTTC. Translating gives CASSLDSSSYNEQFF. The rearrangement links TRBV5-1 to TRBJ2-1; D not certain. V lost 0 bases to trimming and J lost 0 bases, with 7 bases between them. Germline V gene sequence: CDR1 SGHRS, CDR2 YFSETQ. The CDR3 totals 15 residues.

The rearrangement links TRBV29-1 to TRBJ2-1, with D hard to call. The germline V gene has CDR1 SQVTM and CDR2 ANQGSEA. The length of the CDR3 is 12 residues. Trimming pared 4 bases from V and 0 bases from J, leaving 4 bases between. Here the CDR3 DNA reads TGCAGCGTTGGCAGCTCCTACAATGAGCAGTTCTTC. It codes for CSVGSSYNEQFF.

The V call is TRBV18, the J call TRBJ2-7; D unresolved. The germline CDR1 and CDR2 sequences are KGHSH and LQKENI. The CDR3 runs 12 residues. With 2 bases removed from V and 5 bases from J, the gap between germline ends came to 7 bases. The CDR3 reads CASSPSSDEQYF. The CDR3 nucleotides are TGTGCCAGCTCACCAAGTTCGGACGAGCAGTACTTC.

The J gene is TRBJ2-1, the V gene TRBV6-5; TRBD2 agrees at 10 bases. The germline V gene encodes CDR1 MNHEY and CDR2 SVGAGI. The V and J ends lost 8 bases and 3 bases, in that order; junction bases with no gene match: 4. The CDR3 spans 14 residues. The CDR3 spells CASHLAGDYNEQFF. The CDR3 DNA sequence: TGTGCCAGCCATCTAGCGGGAGACTACAATGAGCAGTTCTTC.

The chain combines TRBV6-5 with TRBJ2-7; possibly TRBD1 for D (7 bases). This CDR3 has 15 residues. The V and J ends lost 6 bases and 6 bases respectively, with 21 bases between them. Germline loops: CDR1 MNHEY, CDR2 SVGAGI. Written as DNA, the CDR3 is TGTGCCAGCAGCCCAGGGGGGCCCCCCCTTCTCGAGCAGTACTTC. It specifies CASSPGGPPLLEQYF.

The rearrangement links TRBV6-5 to TRBJ1-2; D may be TRBD1 (6 bases). Germline values: CDR1 MNHEY, CDR2 SVGAGI. V lost 8 bases, J lost 5 bases, and 21 bases lay in between. This CDR3 has 15 amino acids. CDR3 DNA: TGTGCCAGCTCCCGTCAGGGGATTTTATGGTATGGCTACACCTTC. Protein: CASSRQGILWYGYTF.